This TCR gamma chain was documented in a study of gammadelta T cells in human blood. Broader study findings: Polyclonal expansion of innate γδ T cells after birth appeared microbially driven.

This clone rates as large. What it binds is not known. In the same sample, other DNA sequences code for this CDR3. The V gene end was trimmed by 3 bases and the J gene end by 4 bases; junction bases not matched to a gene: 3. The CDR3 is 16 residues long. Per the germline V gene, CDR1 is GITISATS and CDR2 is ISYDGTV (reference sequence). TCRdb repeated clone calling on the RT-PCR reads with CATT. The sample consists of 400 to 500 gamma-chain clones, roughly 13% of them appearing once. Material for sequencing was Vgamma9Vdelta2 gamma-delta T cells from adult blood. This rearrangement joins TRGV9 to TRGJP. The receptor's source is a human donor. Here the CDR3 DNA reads TGTGCCTTGTGGGAGATACAAGAGTTGGGCAAAAAAATCAAGGTATTT. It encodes CALWEIQELGKKIKVF.